This record looks at one T cell receptor beta chain sequence and its context. The sample is drawn from a study of CD8 T cells in ankylosing spondylitis. Germline CDR1 and CDR2: SGHRS and YFSETQ. Trimming pared 4 bases from V and 4 bases from J, leaving 9 bases between. The CDR3 contains 12 residues. TCRdb recomputed calls from the 5' RACE reads with MiXCR, one row per CDR3 protein. The sample gives approximately 200,000 distinct CDR3 sequences, around 13% of which show up once; 16% is in the top ten. The chain carries TRBV5-1 and TRBJ2-7, with no clear D. The sample was blood, either unsorted or a sorted T cell fraction (not recorded which). This TCR was recovered from a male donor with ankylosing spondylitis or in good health (not recorded which). CDR3 sequence: CASSESVYEQYF. DNA of the CDR3: TGCGCCAGCAGCGAATCTGTTTACGAGCAGTACTTC.